The rows below give T cell receptor beta chains drawn from one sample of a study of shared clonotypes between healthy human individuals. The method was immunoSEQ multiplex PCR; TCRdb's version includes in-frame clones alone and lacks a portion of them. The data show roughly 500,000 clones, more than 65% seen once. Source material: PBMCs. The receptors were gathered from a woman in her thirties or forties in good health. Some clones in this sample may be carry-over from other donors' samples. Each CDR3 is given with its conserved first and last residue. Fields, in order: clone size, J gene, D gene, V gene, CDR3 DNA, CDR3 protein. The D gene is left open where the match is weak. Clone size is shown for a subset of rows, as once, few, many or a class of expanded clone.

clone size: -
J gene: TRBJ2-5
D gene: -
V gene: TRBV6-6
CDR3 DNA: TGTGCCAGCAGTTACGGACAAGAGACCCAGTACTTC
CDR3 protein: CASSYGQETQYF

clone size: -
J gene: TRBJ1-1
D gene: -
V gene: TRBV19
CDR3 DNA: TGTGCCAGTAGTACATTAGTCGGGGTCACTGAAGCTTTCTTT
CDR3 protein: CASSTLVGVTEAFF

clone size: -
J gene: TRBJ2-7
D gene: -
V gene: TRBV7-3
CDR3 DNA: TGTGCCAGCAGCTTTGGGACACGGGACGAGCAGTACTTC
CDR3 protein: CASSFGTRDEQYF

clone size: -
J gene: TRBJ2-1
D gene: -
V gene: TRBV7-9
CDR3 DNA: TGTGCCAGCAGCGAGCGAAATGAGCAGTTCTTC
CDR3 protein: CASSERNEQFF

clone size: -
J gene: TRBJ1-2
D gene: -
V gene: TRBV7-9
CDR3 DNA: TGTGCCAGCAGCTTATCCGCAAACTATGGCTACACCTTC
CDR3 protein: CASSLSANYGYTF

clone size: -
J gene: TRBJ1-1
D gene: -
V gene: TRBV6-5
CDR3 DNA: TGTGCCAGCAGTTACGACAGGAGACAGAACACTGAAGCTTTCTTT
CDR3 protein: CASSYDRRQNTEAFF

clone size: few
J gene: TRBJ2-2
D gene: TRBD2
V gene: TRBV7-3
CDR3 DNA: TGTGCCAGCAGCCTGAACAGCGGGAGGGGGAACACCGGGGAGCTGTTTTTT
CDR3 protein: CASSLNSGRGNTGELFF

clone size: -
J gene: TRBJ1-5
D gene: -
V gene: TRBV7-2
CDR3 DNA: TGTGCCAGCAGCTTGCGAACAGGGTCCAATCAGCCCCAGCATTTT
CDR3 protein: CASSLRTGSNQPQHF

clone size: -
J gene: TRBJ2-7
D gene: -
V gene: TRBV7-2
CDR3 DNA: TGTGCCAGCAGCTTTAGCGTTGGGACCAGCGTGAGCCACGAGCAGTACTTC
CDR3 protein: CASSFSVGTSVSHEQYF

clone size: -
J gene: TRBJ2-3
D gene: -
V gene: TRBV29-1
CDR3 DNA: TGCAGCGTTGAACCTAGCACAGATACGCAGTATTTT
CDR3 protein: CSVEPSTDTQYF

clone size: once
J gene: TRBJ2-1
D gene: -
V gene: TRBV19
CDR3 DNA: TGTGCCAGTAGTATAGATCACCAAACCCTCTCCTACAATGAGCAGTTCTTC
CDR3 protein: CASSIDHQTLSYNEQFF

clone size: -
J gene: TRBJ2-7
D gene: TRBD2
V gene: TRBV4-1
CDR3 DNA: TGCGCCAGCAGCCGCCTTAGCGGGAGGGCTCACTACGAGCAGTACTTC
CDR3 protein: CASSRLSGRAHYEQYF

clone size: -
J gene: TRBJ1-3
D gene: TRBD1
V gene: TRBV27
CDR3 DNA: TGTGCCAGCAGTAAACAGGGGTGGGCTGGAAACACCATATATTTT
CDR3 protein: CASSKQGWAGNTIYF

clone size: -
J gene: TRBJ2-7
D gene: -
V gene: TRBV11-2
CDR3 DNA: TGTGCCAGCAGGGCCCGGGACTCGAAAACCTACGAGCAGTACTTC
CDR3 protein: CASRARDSKTYEQYF